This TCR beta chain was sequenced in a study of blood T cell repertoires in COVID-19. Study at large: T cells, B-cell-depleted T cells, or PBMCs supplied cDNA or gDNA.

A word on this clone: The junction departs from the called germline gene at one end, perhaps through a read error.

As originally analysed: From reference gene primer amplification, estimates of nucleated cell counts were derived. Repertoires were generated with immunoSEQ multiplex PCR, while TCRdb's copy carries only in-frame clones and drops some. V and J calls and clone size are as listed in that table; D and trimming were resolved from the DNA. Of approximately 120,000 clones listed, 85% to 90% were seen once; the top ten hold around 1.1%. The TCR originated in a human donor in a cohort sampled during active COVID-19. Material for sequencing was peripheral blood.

CDR3 residues: CASSEQSSGANVPTF. CDR3 nucleotides: TGTGCCAGCAGTGAACAGAGCTCTGGGGCCAACGTCCCGACTTTC. The V gene is TRBV6-1, the J gene TRBJ2-6, with D perhaps TRBD1 (5 bases). Germline V gene sequence: CDR1 MNHNS, CDR2 SASEGT. The CDR3 is 15 residues long.